The clone carrying this T cell receptor beta chain was seen only once. Its matching antigen is unknown. Data came from immunoSEQ multiplex PCR; TCRdb stores just in-frame clones and leaves some out. The data hold 83,000 or so clones, with around 83% observed a single time. Receiving focal radiation plus CTLA-4 blockade with ipilimumab were patients who had chemo-refractory metastatic non-small-cell lung cancer. The entry originates in a study of radiotherapy plus CTLA-4 blockade in lung cancer. About the research overall: Disease control was seen in about 30% of patients, objective responses in about 19%.

Germline CDR1 is MNHNS and CDR2 is SASEGT. The CDR3 runs 12 residues. Deletions cut 9 bases from V and 0 bases from J, with 6 bases between. Findings of the study overall: Early blood T cell clone changes and increased post-radiation serum interferon-beta were reportedly the strongest response predictors.

The sequence was collected from a human donor with non-small cell lung cancer who had stable disease on radiotherapy plus ipilimumab. The rearrangement uses TRBV6-1 and TRBJ1-3; D unresolved. The sequences come from peripheral blood, collected from a patient treated with radiotherapy plus ipilimumab. CDR3 loop: CASANSGNTIYF. The CDR3 DNA sequence: TGTGCCAGTGCGAACTCTGGAAACACCATATATTTT.